This TCR beta chain was observed in a study of identical twins. Study observations and caveats: Cross-sectional statistical analysis was relied on for the conclusions, without the same donors being followed. The authors noted that invariant MAIT and iNKT cells could partly confound zero-insertion analyses. Model-predicted out-of-frame TCR alpha sharing fell below observed values in monozygotic twins.

Germline-derived CDR1 and CDR2 are MNHEY and SMNVEV (reference sequence). V trimming: 5 bases; J trimming: 7 bases; junction bases outside the gene matches: 9. There are 15 residues in the CDR3. Template switching introduced a universal primer site, and the cDNA bore unique molecular identifiers. MiXCR, run by TCRdb on the 5' RACE reads, gives a single entry per CDR3 protein. The sample includes hundreds of thousands of distinct CDR3 sequences, around a tenth of them seen just once. Remarks on this clonotype: Its antigen is currently unknown.

Sequenced material: memory (CD45RO+) T cells sorted from blood. The source is a woman in her late teens or twenties in good health. This chain connects TRBV27 to TRBJ1-5; 9 bases fit TRBD1. CDR3 sequence: CASSLGQGRGQPQHF. CDR3 nucleotide sequence: TGTGCCAGCAGTCTGGGACAGGGAAGGGGCCAGCCCCAGCATTTT.